In its sample, the clone carrying this T cell receptor (beta chain) was seen a few times. The antigen is not known. The sample originates from a study of blood T cells in healthy people across ages. General observations from the study: Significant beta diversity loss was already apparent by age about 39, declining roughly linearly. No one knew whether donors had CMV, which possibly confounded expanded clonotype changes.

Then a second PCR, running about 6 to 11 cycles, was carried out with a sample-barcoded 5' primer and a J-beta primer mix. TCRdb recomputed calls from the 5' RACE reads with MiXCR, one row per CDR3 protein. Of approximately 800,000 distinct CDR3 sequences detected, 20% to 25% appear once; the ten largest clones hold roughly 3.8%. Trimming pared 1 base from V and 0 bases from J, leaving 10 bases between. Germline CDR1 SGHTA, CDR2 FQGNSA. The CDR3 extends over 16 amino acids. These records were also assigned to another study, of T cells of mothers and their children.

The origin of this receptor is a boy between 10 and 17 years old in good health. The sequencing sample was made of blood. The chain combines TRBV7-2 with TRBJ2-1; no clear D gene. The CDR3 DNA is TGTGCCAGCAGCTTAGGACCTTCTAGCTCCTACAATGAGCAGTTCTTC. It yields the protein CASSLGPSSSYNEQFF. The full variable domain, in which reference TRBV7-2 and TRBJ2-1 provide the parts outside the CDR3, is GAGVSQSPSNKVTEKGKDVELRCDPISGHTALYWYRQSLGQGLEFLIYFQGNSAPDKSGLPSDRFSAERTGGSVSTLTIQRTQQEDSAVYLCASSLGPSSSYNEQFFGPGTRLTVL.